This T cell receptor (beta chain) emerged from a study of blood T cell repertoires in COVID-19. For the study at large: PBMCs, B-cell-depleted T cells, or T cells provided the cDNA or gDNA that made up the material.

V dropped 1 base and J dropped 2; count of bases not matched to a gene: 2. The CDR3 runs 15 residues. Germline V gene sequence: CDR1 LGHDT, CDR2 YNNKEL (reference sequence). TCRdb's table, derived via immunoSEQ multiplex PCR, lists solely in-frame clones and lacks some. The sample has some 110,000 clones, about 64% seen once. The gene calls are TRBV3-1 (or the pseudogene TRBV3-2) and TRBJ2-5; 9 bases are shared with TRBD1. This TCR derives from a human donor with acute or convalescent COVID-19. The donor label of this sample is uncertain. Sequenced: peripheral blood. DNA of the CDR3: TGTGCCAGCAGCCAAGGGACAGGGGATCAAGAGACCCAGTACTTC. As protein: CASSQGTGDQETQYF.